Listed here are 15 T cell receptor beta chains from one sample, sequenced in a study of shared clonotypes between healthy human individuals. The protocol was immunoSEQ multiplex PCR, while the TCRdb copy is restricted to in-frame clones and leaves out a portion. The sample records around 2.5 million clones, roughly 93% being singletons. The sequencing input was naive CD4+ T cells from PBMCs. Subset specified: CD45RA+ positively selected. The receptors stem from a man younger than 35 in good health. Some clones in this sample may be carry-over from other donors' samples.

The DNA for the CDR3 is TGTGCCACCCGGGGGTTAGCCAAAAACATTCAGTACTTC. Protein: CATRGLAKNIQYF. The V and J genes are TRBV27 and TRBJ2-4; TRBD2 might be the D (6 bases). Germline V gene sequence: CDR1 MNHEY, CDR2 SMNVEV (reference sequence). Trimming took off 10 bases at V and 0 bases at J, with 10 bases between the two ends. The CDR3 covers 13 residues.

This clone occurred once. This sequence joins TRBV11-2 and TRBJ2-7; TRBD1 might be the D (5 bases). V was clipped by 5 bases and J by 2 bases, with 13 bases between them. The length of the CDR3 is 14 residues. Germline CDR1 reads SGHAT; CDR2 reads FQNNGV. The CDR3 coding sequence is TGTGCCAGCAGCCCGCAGGGTCCCCCCTACGAGCAGTACTTC. This sequence encodes CASSPQGPPYEQYF.

The chain joins TRBV9 to TRBJ2-2; D perhaps matches TRBD2 (6 bases). Germline V lookup: CDR1 SGDLS, CDR2 YYNGEE. This CDR3 is built from 16 residues. Trimming removed 4 bases at V and 8 bases at J, with 21 bases between. CDR3 loop: CASSWTGTQPPGELFF. As DNA, the CDR3 is TGTGCCAGCAGCTGGACCGGGACTCAACCCCCGGGGGAGCTGTTTTTT.

V usage is TRBV11-1 and J usage is TRBJ2-7; D gene unclear. Trimming removed 4 bases from V and 4 bases from J, with 17 bases in between. There are 15 residues in the CDR3. The V gene's germline CDR1 is SGHAT and CDR2 FQDESV (reference sequence). CDR3 DNA: TGTGCCAGCAGCTCCATTCCGGACGGAGTGTACGAGCAGTACTTC. Protein product: CASSSIPDGVYEQYF.

The chain has TRBV7-9 and TRBJ1-1, with a tentative D call TRBD1 (5 bases). The CDR3 is made up of 15 amino acids. The ends were cut back, 1 base at V and 4 bases at J, with 13 bases in the middle. Germline V gene data show CDR1 as SEHNR and CDR2 as FQNEAQ (reference sequence). This CDR3 is CASSLGGNPGTEAFF. The DNA for the CDR3 is TGTGCCAGCAGCTTAGGGGGGAACCCTGGCACTGAAGCTTTCTTT.

The rearrangement links TRBV28 to TRBJ2-7; the D gene could be TRBD1 or TRBD2 (5 bases each). The CDR3 totals 14 residues. V was cut by 3 bases and J by 6 bases, with 15 bases left in between. Germline CDR1 reads MDHEN; CDR2 reads SYDVKM. This CDR3 is CASSLGAGKGEQYF. In nucleotides, the CDR3 is TGTGCCAGCAGTTTGGGAGCAGGGAAAGGCGAGCAGTACTTC. Full variable domain (outside the CDR3, taken from reference TRBV28 and TRBJ2-7): DVKVTQSSRYLVKRTGEKVFLECVQDMDHENMFWYRQDPGLGLRLIYFSYDVKMKEKGDIPEGYSVSREKKERFSLILESASTNQTSMYLCASSLGAGKGEQYFGPGTRLTVT.

The chain carries TRBV7-6 and TRBJ1-1, with 7 bases lining up with TRBD1. The CDR3 has 20 amino acids. Germline V gene lookup returns CDR1 SGHVS and CDR2 FNYEAQ. J was trimmed by 0 bases and V by 1 base; bases with no gene match: 17. The CDR3, as DNA: TGTGCCAGCAGCTTAGGCATGGGACAGCCAATCGCGGGCATGAACACTGAAGCTTTCTTT. Its protein is CASSLGMGQPIAGMNTEAFF.

The V call is TRBV5-1, the J call TRBJ2-3; D uncertain. The CDR3 is 16 residues long. In germline, CDR1 is SGHRS, CDR2 YFSETQ. The V gene lost 0 bases and the J gene lost 0 bases, with 11 bases spanning the gap. The DNA of the CDR3 is TGCGCCAGCAGCTTGGGGATGGAGACTAGCACAGATACGCAGTATTTT. Residues: CASSLGMETSTDTQYF.

CDR3 sequence: CASSIVETGSQPQHF. The CDR3, as DNA: TGTGCCAGTAGTATAGTTGAAACGGGCAGCCAGCCCCAGCATTTT. J is TRBJ1-5 and V is TRBV19; D is undetermined. V shed 1 base and J shed 7 bases, with 14 bases lying between them. CDR3 length: 15 amino acids. Looked up from germline, CDR1 is LNHDA and CDR2 is SQIVND (reference sequence). Based on the CDR3 plus reference TRBV19 and TRBJ1-5, the full variable domain is DGGITQSPKYLFRKEGQNVTLSCEQNLNHDAMYWYRQDPGQGLRLIYYSQIVNDFQKGDIAEGYSVSREKKESFPLTVTSAQKNPTAFYLCASSIVETGSQPQHFGDGTRLSIL.

The chain couples TRBV27 to TRBJ1-1, with TRBD1 as a possible D gene (5 bases). Trimming stripped 8 bases from V and 11 bases from J, with 15 bases between. Germline values: CDR1 MNHEY, CDR2 SMNVEV (reference sequence). The length of the CDR3 is 11 residues. CDR3: CASYGGTWAFF. Here the CDR3 DNA reads TGTGCCAGCTACGGGGGTACTTGGGCTTTCTTT.

This chain connects TRBV10-2 to TRBJ2-7, with TRBD2 matching 10 bases. CDR3 length: 16 amino acids. From germline, CDR1 is WSHSY and CDR2 SAAADI. The V segment lost 4 bases and the J segment 7 bases; nucleotides outside the gene matches: 13. The CDR3 is CASSVNPLAGAMEQYF. The CDR3, as DNA: TGCGCCAGCAGTGTGAACCCCCTAGCGGGAGCGATGGAGCAGTACTTC.

The chain recombines TRBV7-6 with TRBJ2-5; D gene unclear. The CDR3 runs 17 residues. V lost 1 base to trimming and J lost 2 bases, with 17 bases between them. From germline, CDR1 is SGHVS and CDR2 FNYEAQ. The CDR3 here is CASSLVTGWETQETQYF. CDR3 nucleotides: TGTGCCAGCAGCTTAGTAACGGGCTGGGAAACTCAAGAGACCCAGTACTTC.

This clone was observed a few times. The CDR3 DNA sequence: TGTGCCAGTAATCCTGGGACAGGGGTGTATCAGCCCCAGCATTTT. As protein: CASNPGTGVYQPQHF. V gene TRBV19 combines with J gene TRBJ1-5; 10 nucleotides agree with TRBD1. CDR3 length equals 15 residues. From germline, CDR1 is LNHDA and CDR2 SQIVND (reference sequence). V shed 7 bases and J 5 bases; nucleotides not matched to a gene: 8.

This clone was observed a single time. The chain is built from TRBV15 and TRBJ2-1; D is undetermined. The V gene's germline CDR1 is LNHNV and CDR2 YYDKDF (reference sequence). The V and J ends lost 1 base and 9 bases respectively, with 7 bases between them. There are 12 residues in the CDR3. The CDR3 loop is CATSRVYGEQFF. CDR3 DNA: TGTGCCACCAGCAGAGTATACGGTGAGCAGTTCTTC.

This chain uses TRBV27 with TRBJ1-2; tentative D call: TRBD1 (6 bases). The germline CDR1 and CDR2 sequences are MNHEY and SMNVEV (reference sequence). Trimming took 2 bases from V and 5 from J, leaving 15 bases between them. The CDR3 is 15 amino acids. CDR3 residues: CASSLAYKGGYGYTF. The CDR3 DNA sequence: TGTGCCAGCAGTTTAGCCTATAAGGGGGGGTATGGCTACACCTTC.